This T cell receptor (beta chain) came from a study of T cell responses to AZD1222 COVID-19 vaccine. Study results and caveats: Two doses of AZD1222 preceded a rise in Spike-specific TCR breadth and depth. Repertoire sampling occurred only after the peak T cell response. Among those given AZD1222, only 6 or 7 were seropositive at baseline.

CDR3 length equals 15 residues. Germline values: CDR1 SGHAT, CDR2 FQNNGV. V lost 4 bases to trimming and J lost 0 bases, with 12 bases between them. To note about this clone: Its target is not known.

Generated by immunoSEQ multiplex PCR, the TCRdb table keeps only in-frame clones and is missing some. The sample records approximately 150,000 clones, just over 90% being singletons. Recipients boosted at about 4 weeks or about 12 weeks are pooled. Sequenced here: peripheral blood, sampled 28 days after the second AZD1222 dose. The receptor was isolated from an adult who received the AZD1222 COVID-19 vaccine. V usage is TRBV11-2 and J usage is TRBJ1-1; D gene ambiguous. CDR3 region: CASSSAWSLNTEAFF. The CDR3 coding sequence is TGTGCCAGCAGCTCTGCCTGGAGCTTGAACACTGAAGCTTTCTTT. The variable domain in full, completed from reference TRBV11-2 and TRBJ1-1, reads EAGVAQSPRYKIIEKRQSVAFWCNPISGHATLYWYQQILGQGPKLLIQFQNNGVVDDSQLPKDRFSAERLKGVDSTLKIQPAKLEDSAVYLCASSSAWSLNTEAFFGQGTRLTVV.